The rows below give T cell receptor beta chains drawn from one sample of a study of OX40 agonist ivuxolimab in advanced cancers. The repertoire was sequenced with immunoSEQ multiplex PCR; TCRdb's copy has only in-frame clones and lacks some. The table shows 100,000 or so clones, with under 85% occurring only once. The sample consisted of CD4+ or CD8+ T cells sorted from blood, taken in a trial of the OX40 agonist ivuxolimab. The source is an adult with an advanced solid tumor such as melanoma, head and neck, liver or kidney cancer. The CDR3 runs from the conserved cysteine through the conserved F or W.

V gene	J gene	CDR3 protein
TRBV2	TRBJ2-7	CASSEVRASSYEQYF
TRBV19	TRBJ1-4	CASRTRTGGNNEKLFF
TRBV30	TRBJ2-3	CAWRGRVTDTQYF
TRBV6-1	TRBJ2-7	CATQTGTSASYEQYF
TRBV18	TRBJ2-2	CASSPLKAGGPLTGELFF
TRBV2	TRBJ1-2	CASRGQGVYGYTF
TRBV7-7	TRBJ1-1	CASSRDINTEAFF
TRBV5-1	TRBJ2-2	CASSLSKGELFF
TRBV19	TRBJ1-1	CASSGYWGGTEAFF
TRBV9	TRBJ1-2	CASSVNLWDYGYTF
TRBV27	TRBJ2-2	CAIEGTGGDTGELFF
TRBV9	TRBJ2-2	CASSVQDTGELFF
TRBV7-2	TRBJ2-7	CASSLGWIEGSYEQYF
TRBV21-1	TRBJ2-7	CASSKVAVNHYEQYF
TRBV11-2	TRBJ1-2	CASTQEGNYGYTF
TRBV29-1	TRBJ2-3	CSVPGPRGTQYF
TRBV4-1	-	CASSQGPYEQYF
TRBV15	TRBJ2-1	CATTERGSYNEQFF
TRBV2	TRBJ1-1	CASSVIRLNTEAFF